This entry features one TCR beta chain sequence. CDR1 is MNHEY, CDR2 SVGEGT, per germline. The V and J ends lost 6 bases and 3 bases respectively, with 12 bases between them. The CDR3 extends over 14 amino acids. These data are taken from a study of blood T cell repertoires in COVID-19. As for the study in general: The study drew acute and convalescent COVID-19 samples from the United States, Italy and Spain.

TCRdb's copy holds only in-frame clones and misses some; the assay was immunoSEQ multiplex PCR. The sample consists of about 320,000 clones, about 91% of them appearing once. The chain combines TRBV6-2 or TRBV6-3 with TRBJ1-5, with D possibly being TRBD1 (6 bases). The TCR sequence derives from a young woman who had recovered from COVID-19. The sequenced sample consisted of PBMCs or T cells enriched from blood (not recorded which). The CDR3 loop is CASSYGQYNQPQHF. CDR3 DNA: TGTGCCAGCAGCTATGGACAGTACAATCAGCCCCAGCATTTT.